A single sample is the source of the 20 T cell receptor beta chains below, sequenced in a study of blood T cell repertoires in COVID-19. This table comes from immunoSEQ multiplex PCR, and its TCRdb copy is limited to in-frame clones, with some not included. The repertoire consists of 190,000 or so clones, with 80% to 90% occurring once and the leading ten covering 0.65% to 0.95%. Sequenced input: peripheral blood. The receptors come from a woman aged 70-85 years with acute or convalescent COVID-19.

In this sample, this clone turned up once. V and J are TRBV5-1 and TRBJ2-7; TRBD2 aligns across 10 bases. Looked up from germline, CDR1 is SGHRS and CDR2 is YFSETQ. The V and J ends lost 1 base and 3 bases, in that order; junction bases with no gene match: 1. CDR3 length: 14 amino acids. The CDR3 spells CASSLTSGDYEQYF. In DNA form, the CDR3 reads TGCGCCAGCAGCTTGACTAGCGGGGACTACGAGCAGTACTTC.

The genes are TRBV18 and TRBJ2-2; D is uncertain. Trimming cost V 0 bases and J 3 bases, with 5 bases left between them. Germline-derived CDR1 and CDR2 are KGHSH and LQKENI. The CDR3 totals 14 residues. The CDR3 protein is CASSPPSYTGELFF. As DNA, the CDR3 is TGTGCCAGCTCACCACCGTCCTACACCGGGGAGCTGTTTTTT.

V gene TRBV29-1 combines with J gene TRBJ2-1, with 10 bases matching TRBD2. CDR1 and CDR2 (germline): SQVTM, ANQGSEA. Trimming cost V 0 bases and J 0 bases; bases outside gene matches: 11. This CDR3 has 19 residues. For the CDR3, the DNA is TGCAGCGTTGAAGATCCGTTTAGCGGGGGGTCGGGCTCCTACAATGAGCAGTTCTTC. It translates to CSVEDPFSGGSGSYNEQFF.

The chain recombines TRBV6-5 with TRBJ1-2; unclear D gene. This CDR3 contains 11 residues. Germline V CDR1 and CDR2: MNHEY, SVGAGI. The V and J ends lost 4 bases and 8 bases respectively, with 8 bases between them. The CDR3 coding sequence is TGTGCCAGCAGTTCTCGGGGAGGCTACACCTTC. This gives the protein CASSSRGGYTF.

This clone was found a few times. This chain uses TRBV10-3 with TRBJ2-7; D is perhaps TRBD1 (5 bases). Trimming cost V 0 bases and J 3 bases, with 15 bases left between them. Germline V gives CDR1 ENHRY, CDR2 SYGVKD. The CDR3 has 16 residues. The CDR3 nucleotides read TGTGCCATCAGTGAGTCGAGCCCAGGGCCAATCTACGAGCAGTACTTC. The encoded protein is CAISESSPGPIYEQYF.

This clone was observed once. V gene TRBV11-3 combines with J gene TRBJ1-1; TRBD1 agrees at 7 bases. The CDR3 length is 13 residues. Germline V gene data show CDR1 as SGHNT and CDR2 as YENEEA. V was clipped by 0 bases and J by 8 bases; unmatched bases: 3. The CDR3 region is CASSLDEDREAFF. The DNA of the CDR3 is TGTGCCAGCAGCTTAGACGAGGACAGGGAAGCTTTCTTT. Looking up the rest from reference TRBV11-3 and TRBJ1-1 gives the full variable domain: EAGVVQSPRYKIIEKKQPVAFWCNPISGHNTLYWYLQNLGQGPELLIRYENEEAVDDSQLPKDRFSAERLKGVDSTLKIQPAELGDSAVYLCASSLDEDREAFFGQGTRLTVV.

The CDR3 is CASSESPRGRNEKLFF. DNA for the CDR3: TGTGCCAGCAGTGAATCACCCAGGGGACGGAATGAAAAACTGTTTTTT. This rearrangement joins TRBV25-1 to TRBJ1-4, with a weak D call TRBD1 (6 bases). The germline V gene encodes CDR1 MGHDK and CDR2 SYGVNS. This CDR3 spans 16 amino acids. The V end lost 1 base, the J end lost 5 bases, and 14 bases lay between the germline ends.

Only a few counts were recorded for this clone. The chain couples TRBV18 to TRBJ1-1; TRBD1 matches at 9 bases. Germline loops: CDR1 KGHSH, CDR2 LQKENI. This CDR3 is built from 16 residues. J was trimmed by 11 bases and V by 3 bases; bases with no gene match: 16. This chain's CDR3 is CASSPFSGTGSFGAFF. Written as DNA, the CDR3 is TGTGCCAGCTCACCCTTTTCCGGGACAGGGTCGTTCGGGGCTTTCTTT. The whole variable domain, remainder taken from reference TRBV18 and TRBJ1-1, is NAGVMQNPRHLVRRRGQEARLRCSPMKGHSHVYWYRQLPEEGLKFMVYLQKENIIDESGMPKERFSAEFPKEGPSILRIQQVVRGDSAAYFCASSPFSGTGSFGAFFGQGTRLTVV.

The CDR3 DNA follows: TGTGCCAGCACCCAAGGGGGAGAGCAGTACTTC. Amino acid sequence: CASTQGGEQYF. The V gene is TRBV6-5, the J gene TRBJ2-7, with D tentatively TRBD1 (6 bases). The V gene lost 7 bases and the J gene lost 7 bases, with 11 bases spanning the gap. Germline values: CDR1 MNHEY, CDR2 SVGAGI. CDR3 length: 11 residues.

V is TRBV7-2 and J is TRBJ2-7, with D possibly being TRBD2 (6 bases). Trimming left V 2 bases short and J 6 bases short, with 14 bases between. CDR1 and CDR2 (germline): SGHTA, FQGNSA. This CDR3 has 14 residues. CDR3 sequence: CASSLFLPGSEQYF. Written as DNA, the CDR3 is TGTGCCAGCAGCTTATTTTTACCCGGGAGCGAGCAGTACTTC.

The J gene is TRBJ2-7, the V gene TRBV3-1 (or the pseudogene TRBV3-2); TRBD2 might be the D (5 bases). The V end was cut by 6 bases, the J end by 3 bases, with 18 bases between. Germline V lookup: CDR1 LGHDT, CDR2 YNNKEL (reference sequence). This CDR3 region has 15 residues. CDR3 protein: CASSPRPGTFYEQYF. CDR3 nucleotides: TGTGCCAGCAGTCCTCGACCGGGAACTTTCTACGAGCAGTACTTC.

The rearrangement links TRBV14 to TRBJ2-7, with D perhaps matching TRBD1 (5 bases). The germline CDR1 and CDR2 sequences are SGHDN and FVKESK. The V gene lost 0 bases and the J gene lost 7 bases, with 16 bases spanning the gap. The CDR3 totals 15 residues. The CDR3: CASSQDRGSSREQYF. CDR3 DNA sequence: TGTGCCAGCAGCCAAGATAGGGGCAGCTCGCGGGAGCAGTACTTC. The full variable domain, with the rest looked up from reference TRBV14 and TRBJ2-7, is EAGVTQFPSHSVIEKGQTVTLRCDPISGHDNLYWYRRVMGKEIKFLLHFVKESKQDESGMPNNRFLAERTGGTYSTLKVQPAELEDSGVYFCASSQDRGSSREQYFGPGTRLTVT.

The chain joins TRBV6-1 to TRBJ2-7; 9 bases map to TRBD2. Trimming took 2 bases from V and 5 from J; bases not matched to a gene: 1. The CDR3 length is 13 residues. Per germline, CDR1 MNHNS and CDR2 SASEGT. DNA for the CDR3: TGTGCCAGCAGTGAAATAGCGGGGGACGAGCAGTACTTC. It specifies CASSEIAGDEQYF.

V usage is TRBV18 and J usage is TRBJ2-7, with TRBD1 matching over 9 bases. Losses at the gene ends were 0 bases for V and 2 bases for J; bases not matched to a gene: 5. Per the germline V gene, CDR1 is KGHSH and CDR2 is LQKENI. CDR3 length equals 16 residues. Here the CDR3 reads CASSPPTGTGTYEQYF. In DNA form, the CDR3 reads TGTGCCAGCTCACCACCAACGGGGACAGGGACCTACGAGCAGTACTTC.

This clone was counted once. The chain links TRBV11-2 to TRBJ2-5; 8 bases fit TRBD2. There are 15 residues in the CDR3. CDR1 is SGHAT and CDR2 is FQNNGV in the germline V gene. Trimming at V came to 1 base and at J to 7 bases, leaving 8 bases not matched to a gene. The CDR3 DNA follows: TGTGCCAGCAGCTTAGTACCCAGCGGGAGTGGGACCCAGTACTTC. This codes for CASSLVPSGSGTQYF.

V and J are TRBV28 and TRBJ2-7; 11 bases agree with TRBD2. The V and J ends lost 6 bases and 0 bases, in that order; junction bases with no gene match: 4. The CDR3 loop spans 15 amino acids. CDR1 and CDR2 from the germline V gene are MDHEN and SYDVKM. The CDR3 protein is CASRVGTSGSYEQYF. The CDR3 DNA reads TGTGCCAGCAGGGTAGGGACTAGCGGCTCCTACGAGCAGTACTTC.

This rearrangement joins TRBV11-3 to TRBJ1-4; D uncertain. V shed 0 bases and J shed 10 bases, with 24 bases lying between them. The CDR3 length is 18 residues. The germline V gene has CDR1 SGHNT and CDR2 YENEEA. The CDR3 protein is CASSLDQFGAEAPGKLFF. The DNA of the CDR3 is TGTGCCAGCAGCTTAGATCAGTTCGGCGCGGAGGCCCCGGGAAAACTGTTTTTT.

The chain employs TRBV7-8 and TRBJ1-5; no reliable D call. The germline CDR1 and CDR2 sequences are SGHVS and FQNEAQ. V was clipped by 1 base and J by 4 bases, with 11 bases between them. The CDR3 loop spans 15 amino acids. The CDR3 DNA reads TGTGCCAGCAGCTTAGGCAGGCTCTGGAATCAGCCCCAGCATTTT. It yields the protein CASSLGRLWNQPQHF.

The V gene is TRBV7-2, the J gene TRBJ1-2, with 10 bases matching TRBD1. V was clipped by 5 bases and J by 8 bases; unmatched bases: 8. CDR1 SGHTA and CDR2 FQGNSA come from the germline V gene. The CDR3 has 14 residues. The CDR3 here is CASSDPGQGRGYTF. In nucleotides, the CDR3 is TGTGCCAGCAGCGACCCGGGACAGGGGAGAGGCTACACCTTC.

This clone was counted between two and nine times. The chain couples TRBV11-3 to TRBJ1-1; D is undetermined. CDR1 is SGHNT and CDR2 is YENEEA in the germline V gene. There are 13 residues in the CDR3. V was pared by 3 bases and J by 6 bases, with 11 bases between. In DNA form, the CDR3 reads TGTGCCAGCAGCTTGAGGTATGGCGCTGAAGCTTTCTTT. Its translation is CASSLRYGAEAFF.